Described below is a single T cell receptor beta chain sequence and its context. This clone was counted a single time. This clone's antigen is unknown. It has no much larger one-base neighbor in the sample; base qualities were not kept. Whole blood was collected in K2EDTA tubes by collaborating institutions according to the institutions' own protocols. Collaborator samples were shipped for TCRbeta analysis as frozen whole blood, isolated PBMCs, or DNA extracted from either sample type. This sample stems from a study of blood T cell repertoires in COVID-19 (dated by TCRdb to the early 2020s). Regarding the research as a whole: Samples from collaborators originated in the United States, Italy and Spain and spanned both the acute and convalescent phases of COVID-19. The prospective study material was composed of cDNA or gDNA derived from T cells, B-cell-depleted T cells, or PBMCs. Subjects who had been exposed to COVID-19, were actively infected with it, or had recovered from it provided the deeply sampled blood TCRbeta repertoires that made up the dataset. The repertoires were made available in a free public database intended to serve as a resource for research on the immune response to SARS-CoV-2. Samples came from the ongoing ImmuneRACE study (first 160 participants) plus 1,254 subjects from 6 global collaborators. Sample metadata almost always included a de-identified subject ID, COVID-19 status, age in years and sex. Where available, HLA class I and class II types were obtained from metadata supplied by the sample provider rather than from assay-based typing.

TCRbeta CDR3 regions were amplified from genomic DNA by means of the immunoSEQ Assay, a bias-controlled multiplex PCR. For the original study's pipeline: Within the assay, amplification of reference gene primers was used to estimate how many nucleated cells each sample contained. To quantify the absolute abundance of each unique TCRbeta CDR3 rearrangement, sequence reads were collapsed and filtered. For each sample, productive Simpson clonality was calculated by taking the square root of Simpson's diversity index across productive rearrangements. Not all clones reach the TCRdb copy of this immuneACCESS table, which keeps in-frame sequences only. Checked studies attribute under half of the gap to unresolved V genes and leave the rest unexplained. V, J and clone size were drawn from that table, and D and trimming were deduced from the DNA. Within this sample are around 190,000 clones, with 86% of them counted one time only. Roughly 20% of the sample belongs to the ten largest clones.

Trimming leaves V shorter by 6 bases and J shorter by 6 bases, with the junction holding 10 bases beyond the gene matches. The CDR3 sequence holds 15 residues, the cysteine and phenylalanine included. The CDR3 DNA has 45 bases and is translated from base 1. CDR1 and CDR2 are drawn from the germline V gene: MDHEN, SYDVKM. The investigation overall reported the following: The amount of clinical and demographic metadata varied by source and participant and was provided uncurated.

The clonotype was recovered from a man between 65 and 85 years old with active or convalescent COVID-19. The sequence is built from TRBV28 and TRBJ1-5; TRBD1 aligns with 8 central bases. The source material was peripheral blood. The DNA is TGTGCCAGCAGACCCAGGGGGCGCTTAAGTCAGCCCCAGCATTTT. Its coded protein is CASRPRGRLSQPQHF.